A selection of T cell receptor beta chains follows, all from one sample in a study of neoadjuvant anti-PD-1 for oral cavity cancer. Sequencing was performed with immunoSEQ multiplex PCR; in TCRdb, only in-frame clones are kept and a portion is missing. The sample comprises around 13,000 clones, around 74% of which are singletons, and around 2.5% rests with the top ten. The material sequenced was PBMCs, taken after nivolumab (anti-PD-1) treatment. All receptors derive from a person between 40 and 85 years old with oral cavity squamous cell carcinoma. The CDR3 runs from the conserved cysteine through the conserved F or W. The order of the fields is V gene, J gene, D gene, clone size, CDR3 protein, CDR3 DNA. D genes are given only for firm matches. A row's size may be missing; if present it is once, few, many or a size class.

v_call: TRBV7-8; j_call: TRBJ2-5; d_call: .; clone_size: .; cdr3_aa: CASSLGVQRETQYF; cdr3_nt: TGTGCCAGCAGCTTAGGAGTACAGCGAGAGACCCAGTACTTC
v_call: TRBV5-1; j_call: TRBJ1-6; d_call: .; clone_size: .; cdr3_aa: CASSLAGPNNSPLHF; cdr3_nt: TGCGCCAGCAGCTTGGCGGGACCGAATAATTCACCCCTCCACTTT
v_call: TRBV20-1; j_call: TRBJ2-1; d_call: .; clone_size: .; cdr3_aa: CSAAEGGEQFF; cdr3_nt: TGCAGTGCTGCAGAGGGTGGGGAGCAGTTCTTC
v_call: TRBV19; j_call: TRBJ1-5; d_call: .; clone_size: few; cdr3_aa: CASRGREFNQPQHF; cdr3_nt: TGTGCCAGTAGGGGTCGCGAGTTCAATCAGCCCCAGCATTTT
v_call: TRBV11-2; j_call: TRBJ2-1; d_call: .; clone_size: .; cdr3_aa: CASSTSSSYNEQFF; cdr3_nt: TGTGCCAGCAGTACATCGAGCTCCTACAATGAGCAGTTCTTC
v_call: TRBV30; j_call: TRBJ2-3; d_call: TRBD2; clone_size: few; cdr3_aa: CAWSFDGGSGADTQYF; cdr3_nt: TGTGCCTGGAGTTTTGACGGCGGGAGTGGCGCAGATACGCAGTATTTT
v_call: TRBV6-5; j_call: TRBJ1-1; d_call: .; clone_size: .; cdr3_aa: CASSFGLNTEAFF; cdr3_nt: TGTGCCAGCAGCTTCGGATTAAACACTGAAGCTTTCTTT
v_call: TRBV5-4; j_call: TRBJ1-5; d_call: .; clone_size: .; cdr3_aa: CASSTDRNQPQHF; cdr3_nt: TGTGCCAGCAGCACAGACAGGAATCAGCCCCAGCATTTT
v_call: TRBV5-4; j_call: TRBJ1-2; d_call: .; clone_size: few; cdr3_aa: CASSFLGGSGYTF; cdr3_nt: TGTGCCAGCAGTTTTTTGGGAGGAAGCGGCTACACCTTC
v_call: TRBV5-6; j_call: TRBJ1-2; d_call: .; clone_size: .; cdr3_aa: CASSLGEGNYGYTF; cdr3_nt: TGTGCCAGCAGCTTGGGGGAGGGAAACTATGGCTACACCTTC
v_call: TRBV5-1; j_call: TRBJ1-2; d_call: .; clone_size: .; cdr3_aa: CASSLLASYGYTF; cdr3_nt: TGCGCCAGCAGCTTGCTGGCCTCCTATGGCTACACCTTC
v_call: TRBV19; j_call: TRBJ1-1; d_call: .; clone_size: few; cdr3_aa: CASIGKGNTEAFF; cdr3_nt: TGTGCCAGTATTGGGAAGGGTAACACTGAAGCTTTCTTT
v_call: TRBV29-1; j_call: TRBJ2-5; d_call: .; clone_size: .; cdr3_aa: CSVGGIQETQYF; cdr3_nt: TGCAGCGTTGGGGGGATCCAAGAGACCCAGTACTTC
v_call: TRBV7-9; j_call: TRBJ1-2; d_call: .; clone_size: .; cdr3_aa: CASSFGEYGYTF; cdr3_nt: TGTGCCAGCAGCTTCGGAGAATATGGCTACACCTTC
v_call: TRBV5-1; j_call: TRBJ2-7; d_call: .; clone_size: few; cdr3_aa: CASSSGTLPYEQYF; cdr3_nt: TGCGCCAGCAGCTCCGGGACGCTCCCCTACGAGCAGTACTTC
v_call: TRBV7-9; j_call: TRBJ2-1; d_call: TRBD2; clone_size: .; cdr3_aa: CASSSSGGPYNEQFF; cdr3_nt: TGTGCCAGCAGCTCCAGCGGGGGCCCTTACAATGAGCAGTTCTTC
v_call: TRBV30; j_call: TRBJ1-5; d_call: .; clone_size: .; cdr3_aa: CAWSGTKQPQHF; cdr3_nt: TGTGCCTGGAGTGGGACTAAGCAGCCCCAGCATTTT
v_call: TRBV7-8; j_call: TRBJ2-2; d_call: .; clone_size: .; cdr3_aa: CASSFRRDPDTGELFF; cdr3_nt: TGTGCCAGCAGCTTTAGGCGGGATCCGGACACCGGGGAGCTGTTTTTT
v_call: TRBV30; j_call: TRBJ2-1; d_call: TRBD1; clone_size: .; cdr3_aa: CAWRGTGNNEQFF; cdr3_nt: TGTGCCTGGAGGGGGACAGGGAACAATGAGCAGTTCTTC
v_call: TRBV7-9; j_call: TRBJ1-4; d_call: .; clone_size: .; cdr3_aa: CASSLNRVGEKLFF; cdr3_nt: TGTGCCAGCAGCTTGAACAGGGTAGGGGAAAAACTGTTTTTT
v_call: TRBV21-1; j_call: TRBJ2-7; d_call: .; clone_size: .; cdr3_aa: CASRTRHCYEQYF; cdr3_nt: TGTGCCAGCCGGACTAGACATTGCTACGAGCAGTACTTC
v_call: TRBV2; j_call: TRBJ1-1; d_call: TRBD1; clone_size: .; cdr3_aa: CASRAPRGLTEAFF; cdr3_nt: TGTGCCAGCAGGGCCCCCAGGGGGCTCACTGAAGCTTTCTTT
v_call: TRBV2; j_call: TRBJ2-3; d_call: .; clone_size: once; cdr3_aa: CASSESLGAQYF; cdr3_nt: TGTGCCAGCAGTGAGAGCCTTGGGGCGCAGTATTTT
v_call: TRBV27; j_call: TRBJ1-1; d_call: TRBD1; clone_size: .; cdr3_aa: CASSSSWDRGGTEAFF; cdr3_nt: TGTGCCAGCAGTTCTTCCTGGGACAGGGGTGGGACTGAAGCTTTCTTT
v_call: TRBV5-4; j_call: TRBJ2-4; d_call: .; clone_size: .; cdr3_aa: CASSLRGAKNIQYF; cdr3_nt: TGTGCCAGCAGCTTGCGAGGAGCCAAAAACATTCAGTACTTC
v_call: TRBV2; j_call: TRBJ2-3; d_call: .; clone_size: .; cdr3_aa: CASRDVLGVYDTQYF; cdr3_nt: TGTGCCAGCAGGGACGTCCTGGGGGTCTACGATACGCAGTATTTT
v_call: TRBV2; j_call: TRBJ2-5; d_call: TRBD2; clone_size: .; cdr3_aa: CASEREGLLRETQYF; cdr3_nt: TGTGCCAGTGAGCGGGAGGGCCTTTTGCGAGAGACCCAGTACTTC
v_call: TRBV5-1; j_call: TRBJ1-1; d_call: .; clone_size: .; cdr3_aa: CASSLLNKKGGNTEAFF; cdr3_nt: TGCGCCAGCAGCCTGTTGAACAAAAAGGGAGGGAACACTGAAGCTTTCTTT
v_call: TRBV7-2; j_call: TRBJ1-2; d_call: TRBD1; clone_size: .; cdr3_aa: CASSQLTGVGYTF; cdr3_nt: TGTGCCAGCAGCCAACTAACAGGGGTCGGCTACACCTTC
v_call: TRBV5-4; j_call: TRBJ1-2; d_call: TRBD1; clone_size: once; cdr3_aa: CASSLPGGSGYGYTF; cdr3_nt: TGTGCCAGCAGCCTCCCAGGGGGGTCGGGCTATGGCTACACCTTC
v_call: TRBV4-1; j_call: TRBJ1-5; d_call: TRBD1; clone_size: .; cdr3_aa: CASSQGPGQALNQPQHF; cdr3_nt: TGCGCCAGCAGCCAAGGCCCCGGACAGGCCCTCAATCAGCCCCAGCATTTT
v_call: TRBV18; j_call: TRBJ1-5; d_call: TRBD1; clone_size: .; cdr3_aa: CASSPSGTGLQPQHF; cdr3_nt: TGTGCCAGCTCCCCGTCAGGGACAGGGCTTCAGCCCCAGCATTTT
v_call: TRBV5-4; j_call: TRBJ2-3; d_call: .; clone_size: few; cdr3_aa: CASSPTSTDTQYF; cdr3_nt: TGTGCCAGCAGCCCGACTAGCACAGATACGCAGTATTTT
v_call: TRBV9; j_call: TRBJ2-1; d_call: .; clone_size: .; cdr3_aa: CASSVVSGLYNEQFF; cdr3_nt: TGTGCCAGCAGCGTAGTAAGCGGGTTATACAATGAGCAGTTCTTC
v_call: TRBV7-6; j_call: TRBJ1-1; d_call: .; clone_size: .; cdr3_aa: CASSLGFGRGQTEAFF; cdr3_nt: TGTGCCAGCAGCTTAGGTTTTGGCAGGGGACAAACTGAAGCTTTCTTT
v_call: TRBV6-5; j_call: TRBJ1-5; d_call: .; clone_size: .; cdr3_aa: CASSYSGSHQPQHF; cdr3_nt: TGTGCCAGCAGTTACTCCGGCAGCCATCAGCCCCAGCATTTT
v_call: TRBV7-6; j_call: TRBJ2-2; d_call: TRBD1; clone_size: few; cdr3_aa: CASSQLQGENTGELFF; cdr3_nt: TGTGCCAGCAGCCAATTACAGGGGGAGAACACCGGGGAGCTGTTTTTT
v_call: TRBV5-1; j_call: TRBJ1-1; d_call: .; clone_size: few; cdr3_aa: CASSLVSSTQVINMNTEAFF; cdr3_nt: TGCGCCAGCAGCTTGGTATCGTCAACCCAGGTGATCAATATGAACACTGAAGCTTTCTTT
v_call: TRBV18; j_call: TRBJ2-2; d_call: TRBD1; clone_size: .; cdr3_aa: CASSPPTGEELFF; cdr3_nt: TGTGCCAGCTCACCTCCGACAGGGGAGGAGCTGTTTTTT
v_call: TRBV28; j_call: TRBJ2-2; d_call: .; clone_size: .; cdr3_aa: CASMGSIGELFF; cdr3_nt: TGTGCCAGCATGGGCTCCATCGGGGAGCTGTTTTTT
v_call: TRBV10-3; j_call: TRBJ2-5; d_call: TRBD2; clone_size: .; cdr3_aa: CAISDISGGSRETQYF; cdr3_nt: TGTGCCATCAGTGACATCTCGGGCGGGAGTCGGGAGACCCAGTACTTC
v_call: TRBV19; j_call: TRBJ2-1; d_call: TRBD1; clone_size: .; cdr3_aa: CASTRTGDFYNEQFF; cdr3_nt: TGTGCCAGTACTCGGACAGGGGATTTCTACAATGAGCAGTTCTTC
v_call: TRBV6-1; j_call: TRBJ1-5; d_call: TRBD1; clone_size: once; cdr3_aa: CASNRQGSSPQHF; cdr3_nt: TGTGCCAGCAACCGACAGGGCTCGTCGCCCCAGCATTTT
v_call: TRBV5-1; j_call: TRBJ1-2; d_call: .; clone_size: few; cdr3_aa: CASSLESGNYGYTF; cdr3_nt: TGCGCCAGCAGCTTGGAATCGGGTAACTATGGCTACACCTTC
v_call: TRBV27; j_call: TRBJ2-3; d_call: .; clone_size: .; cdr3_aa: CASSPGGGPSTDTQYF; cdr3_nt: TGTGCCAGCAGTCCGGGTGGCGGGCCTAGCACAGATACGCAGTATTTT
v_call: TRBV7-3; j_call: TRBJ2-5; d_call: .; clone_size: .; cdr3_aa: CASSLLPGLQETQYF; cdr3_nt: TGTGCCAGCAGCTTACTTCCAGGGCTGCAAGAGACCCAGTACTTC
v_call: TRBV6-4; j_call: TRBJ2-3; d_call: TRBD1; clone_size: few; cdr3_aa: CASSEDRGQTDTQYF; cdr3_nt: TGTGCCAGCAGCGAGGACAGGGGGCAGACAGATACGCAGTATTTT
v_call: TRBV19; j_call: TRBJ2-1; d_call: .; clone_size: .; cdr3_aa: CASQPLDDNEQFF; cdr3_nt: TGTGCCAGCCAACCCTTGGACGACAATGAGCAGTTCTTC